Listed here are 14 T cell receptor beta chains from one sample, sequenced in a study of T cells in Graves' hyperthyroidism and ophthalmopathy. TCR beta CDR3 region amplification was performed from RNA transcripts. When the TCR CDR3 underwent first-round RT-PCR, the HTBI primer set was used. TCRdb independently ran MiXCR on the multiplex PCR reads; one entry per CDR3 protein. The repertoire holds 380,000 or so distinct CDR3 sequences, with over 15% as singletons. Sequenced sample: blood. The receptors derive from a woman aged 18-30 years with Graves' hyperthyroidism.

This clonotype was seen ten or more times. The rearrangement links TRBV19 to TRBJ1-1, with 10 bases identical to TRBD1. Losses at the gene ends were 5 bases for V and 4 bases for J; bases not matched to a gene: 4. The CDR3 consists of 14 residues. Germline V gene data show CDR1 as LNHDA and CDR2 as SQIVND (reference sequence). The CDR3 DNA reads TGTGCCAGTAGTGACCGGACAGGGGGCACTGAAGCTTTCTTT. Translating it yields CASSDRTGGTEAFF.

This clonotype was recorded a few times. This sequence may be a read error, since a much larger clone differs from it by one base. This rearrangement joins TRBV2 to TRBJ1-5; 8 positions agree with TRBD1. In germline, CDR1 is SNHLY, CDR2 FYNNEI. The CDR3 is made up of 16 amino acids. CDR3 region: CASSKAGQGPYQPQHF. CDR3 nucleotide sequence: TGTGCCAGCAGTAAAGCAGGACAGGGTCCCTATCAGCCCCAGCATTTT.

This clonotype was found many times. The chain joins TRBV15 to TRBJ1-1, with a weak D call TRBD1 (6 bases). Germline V lookup: CDR1 LNHNV, CDR2 YYDKDF (reference sequence). Trimming took off 3 bases at V and 3 bases at J, with 11 bases between the two ends. This CDR3 has 14 amino acids. CDR3 sequence (DNA): TGTGCCACCAGCAGTCCAGGGGCCGACACTGAAGCTTTCTTT. Translation: CATSSPGADTEAFF.

This clonotype was detected ten times or more. The chain combines TRBV5-1 with TRBJ1-1; weak D call: TRBD1 (5 bases). V was trimmed by 4 bases and J by 11 bases, leaving 15 bases between them. From germline, CDR1 is SGHRS and CDR2 YFSETQ. The CDR3 is made up of 12 amino acids. CDR3 DNA sequence: TGCGCCAGCAGCCCGAGAGGGGACGGGGCTTTCTTT. Protein: CASSPRGDGAFF. The full variable domain, its missing parts supplied by reference TRBV5-1 and TRBJ1-1, is KAGVTQTPRYLIKTRGQQVTLSCSPISGHRSVSWYQQTPGQGLQFLFEYFSETQRNKGNFPGRFSGRQFSNSRSEMNVSTLELGDSALYLCASSPRGDGAFFGQGTRLTVV.

This clonotype was found many times. The V and J genes are TRBV15 and TRBJ2-3; TRBD2 matches at 9 bases. V lost 5 bases, J lost 2 bases, and 5 bases stayed unmatched. Per the germline V gene, CDR1 is LNHNV and CDR2 is YYDKDF (reference sequence). The CDR3 runs to 15 residues. The chain's CDR3 is CATSGKRGDTDTQYF. CDR3 bases: TGTGCCACCAGCGGTAAGCGGGGGGACACAGATACGCAGTATTTT. The full variable domain, in which reference TRBV15 and TRBJ2-3 provide the parts outside the CDR3, is DAMVIQNPRYQVTQFGKPVTLSCSQTLNHNVMYWYQQKSSQAPKLLFHYYDKDFNNEADTPDNFQSRRPNTSFCFLDIRSPGLGDTAMYLCATSGKRGDTDTQYFGPGTRLTVL.

This clonotype has a count of ten or more. This sequence joins TRBV28 and TRBJ1-3; maybe TRBD1 (6 bases). Between the trimmed V and J ends, which lost 6 bases and 0 bases, there was a span of 9 bases. Per germline, CDR1 MDHEN and CDR2 SYDVKM. CDR3 length: 14 amino acids. The CDR3 reads CASRTGFSGNTIYF. The CDR3 region has the DNA TGTGCCAGCAGAACAGGGTTCTCTGGAAACACCATATATTTT.

Regarding this clonotype: An end of the junction does not agree with germline; a read error may underlie this. The gene calls are TRBV5-1 and TRBJ1-1; D uncertain. Germline values: CDR1 SGHRS, CDR2 YFSETQ. The CDR3 sequence is 14 residues long. CDR3 in DNA: TGCGCCTGCAGCTTGGCATGGAGCGACACTGAAGCTTTCTTT. Residues: CACSLAWSDTEAFF.

The chain couples TRBV28 to TRBJ1-2; a weak D match, TRBD1 (6 bases). The germline V and J ends were trimmed by 4 bases and 5 bases, with 17 bases remaining between them. The CDR3 runs to 15 residues. Germline V CDR1 and CDR2: MDHEN, SYDVKM. This CDR3 reads CASSSRGHPVYGYTF. In DNA form, the CDR3 reads TGTGCCAGCAGTTCCCGGGGACATCCTGTTTATGGCTACACCTTC.

The chain couples TRBV12-3 or TRBV12-4 to TRBJ1-2; tentatively, D is TRBD1 (5 bases). Between the trimmed V and J ends, which lost 5 bases and 8 bases, there was a span of 15 bases. This CDR3 has 13 amino acids. The CDR3: CASSLKRGGGYTF. The CDR3, as DNA: TGTGCCAGCAGTCTGAAGCGGGGGGGGGGCTACACCTTC.

This clonotype occurred many times. V and J are TRBV2 and TRBJ2-5, with D tentatively TRBD2 (7 bases). The CDR3 has 12 amino acids. Trimming shortened V by 9 bases and J by 5 bases, and 13 bases separated the two germline ends. Germline CDR1 SNHLY, CDR2 FYNNEI. For the CDR3, the DNA is TGTGCCAGTCGGGGGGCTGTGGAGACCCAGTACTTC. It codes for CASRGAVETQYF.

This clonotype was counted many times. The V call is TRBV6-5, the J call TRBJ1-2; weak D call: TRBD1 (5 bases). The V end lost 6 bases, the J end lost 4 bases, and 12 bases lay between the germline ends. The germline CDR1 and CDR2 sequences are MNHEY and SVGAGI. CDR3 size: 13 residues. The CDR3 DNA sequence: TGTGCCAGCAGAAACCCAGGGAGCTATGGCTACACCTTC. Translated: CASRNPGSYGYTF.

Of note for this clonotype: This could be a read error, since a much larger clone is one nucleotide away. J is TRBJ2-7 and V is TRBV6-1; D is possibly TRBD2 (7 bases). The CDR3 extends over 14 amino acids. Germline CDR1 is MNHNS and CDR2 is SASEGT. V dropped 0 bases and J dropped 8 bases, with 14 bases sitting between them. CDR3 in amino acids: CASSEAGGGAKQYV. CDR3 DNA sequence: TGTGCCAGCAGTGAAGCGGGCGGGGGCGCCAAGCAGTACGTC.

The table lists this clonotype with many counts. The chain joins TRBV20-1 to TRBJ2-4; perhaps TRBD2 as D (7 bases). Trimming cost V 2 bases and J 8 bases, with 22 bases left between them. The CDR3 runs 16 residues. Germline V CDR1 and CDR2: DFQATT, SNEGSKA (reference sequence). The CDR3 DNA reads as TGCAGTGCTAGACCCCCCCGGGGGGACACGCTAGACATTCAGTACTTC. Amino acids: CSARPPRGDTLDIQYF.

This clonotype was observed many times. The chain employs TRBV2 and TRBJ2-5; D is unclear. The V gene lost 3 bases and the J gene lost 1 base, with 9 bases spanning the gap. Germline CDR1 is SNHLY and CDR2 is FYNNEI. This CDR3 comprises 14 residues. The CDR3 nucleotides are TGTGCCAGCAGTGAGAGCGTAAGCCAAGAGACCCAGTACTTC. Translating it yields CASSESVSQETQYF.